This TCR beta chain is drawn from a study of T cells in Graves' hyperthyroidism and ophthalmopathy. The overall study: Peripheral blood was drawn at first diagnosis, prior to all treatment.

It was RNA transcripts that yielded the amplified TCR beta CDR3 regions. TCR CDR3 regions were first amplified by RT-PCR with HTBI primers. Using its own MiXCR run on the multiplex PCR reads, TCRdb lists one record per CDR3 protein. The sample holds hundreds of thousands of distinct CDR3 sequences, approximately 19% seen once. This clonotype was picked up a small number of times. This clonotype originated in a woman aged 45-65 years with Graves' hyperthyroidism that later progressed to Graves' ophthalmopathy. Sequenced: blood.

CDR3 nucleotides: TGTGCCATCAGGCCTTCCGGACGGGACCGTGAGACCCAGTACTTC. It encodes CAIRPSGRDRETQYF. V is TRBV10-3 and J is TRBJ2-5; D tentatively fits TRBD1 or TRBD2 (5 bases each). With 6 bases removed from V and 5 bases from J, the gap between germline ends came to 19 bases. Germline values: CDR1 ENHRY, CDR2 SYGVKD. The CDR3 extends over 15 amino acids.